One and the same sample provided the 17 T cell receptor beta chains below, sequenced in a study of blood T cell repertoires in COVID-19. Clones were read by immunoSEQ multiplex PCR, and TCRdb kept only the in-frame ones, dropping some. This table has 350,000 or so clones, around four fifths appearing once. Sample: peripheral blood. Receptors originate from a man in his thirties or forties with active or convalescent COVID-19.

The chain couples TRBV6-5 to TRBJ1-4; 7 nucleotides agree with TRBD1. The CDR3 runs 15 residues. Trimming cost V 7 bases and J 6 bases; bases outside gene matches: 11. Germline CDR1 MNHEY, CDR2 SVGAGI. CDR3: CASTPMGQIYEKLFF. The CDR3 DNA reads TGTGCCAGCACCCCGATGGGACAGATCTATGAAAAACTGTTTTTT.

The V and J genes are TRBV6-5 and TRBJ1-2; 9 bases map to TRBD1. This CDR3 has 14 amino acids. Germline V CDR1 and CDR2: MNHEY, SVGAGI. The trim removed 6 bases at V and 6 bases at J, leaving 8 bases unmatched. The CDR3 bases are TGTGCCAGCAGGTCGGACAGGGGAATCCATGGCTACACCTTC. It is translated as CASRSDRGIHGYTF.

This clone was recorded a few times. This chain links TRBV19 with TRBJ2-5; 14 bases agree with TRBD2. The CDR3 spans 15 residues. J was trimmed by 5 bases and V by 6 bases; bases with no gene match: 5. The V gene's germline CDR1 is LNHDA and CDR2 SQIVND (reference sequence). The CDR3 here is CASSGTSGGSETQYF. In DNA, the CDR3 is TGTGCCAGTAGCGGGACTAGCGGGGGTTCGGAGACCCAGTACTTC.

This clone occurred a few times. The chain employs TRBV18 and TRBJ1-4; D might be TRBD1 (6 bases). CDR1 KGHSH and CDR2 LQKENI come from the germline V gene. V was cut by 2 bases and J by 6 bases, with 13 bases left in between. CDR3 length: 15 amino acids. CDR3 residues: CASSPSGGIDEKLFF. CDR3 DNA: TGTGCCAGCTCACCAAGTGGGGGCATCGATGAAAAACTGTTTTTT.

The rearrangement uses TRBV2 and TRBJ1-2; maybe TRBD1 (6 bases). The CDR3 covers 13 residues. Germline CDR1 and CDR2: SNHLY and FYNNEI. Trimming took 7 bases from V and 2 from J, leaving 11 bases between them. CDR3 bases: TGTGCCAGCACCACGGACAGAAACTATGGCTACACCTTC. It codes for CASTTDRNYGYTF.

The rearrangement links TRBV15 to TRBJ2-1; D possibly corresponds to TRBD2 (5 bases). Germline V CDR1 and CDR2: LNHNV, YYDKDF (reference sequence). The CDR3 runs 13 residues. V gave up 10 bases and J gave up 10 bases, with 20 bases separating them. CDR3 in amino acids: CAIRPTRLYEQFF. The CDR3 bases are TGTGCCATTAGGCCTACTAGACTGTACGAGCAGTTCTTC. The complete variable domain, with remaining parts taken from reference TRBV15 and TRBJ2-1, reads DAMVIQNPRYQVTQFGKPVTLSCSQTLNHNVMYWYQQKSSQAPKLLFHYYDKDFNNEADTPDNFQSRRPNTSFCFLDIRSPGLGDTAMYLCAIRPTRLYEQFFGPGTRLTVL.

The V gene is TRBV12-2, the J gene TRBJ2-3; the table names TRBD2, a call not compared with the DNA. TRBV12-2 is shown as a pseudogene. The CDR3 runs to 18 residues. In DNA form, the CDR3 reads TGTGCAAGTCGCTCAAGACCACCGGGACTCCTTAATAATGGTACGCAGTATTTT. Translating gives CASRSRPPGLLNNGTQYF.

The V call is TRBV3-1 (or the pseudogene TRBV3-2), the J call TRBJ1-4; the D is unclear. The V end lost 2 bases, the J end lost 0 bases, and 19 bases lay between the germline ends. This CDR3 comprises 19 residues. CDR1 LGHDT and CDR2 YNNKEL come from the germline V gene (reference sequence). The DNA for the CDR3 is TGTGCCAGCAGCCAACGGCCGGCGGGCGGGTGGGCAACTAATGAAAAACTGTTTTTT. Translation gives CASSQRPAGGWATNEKLFF.

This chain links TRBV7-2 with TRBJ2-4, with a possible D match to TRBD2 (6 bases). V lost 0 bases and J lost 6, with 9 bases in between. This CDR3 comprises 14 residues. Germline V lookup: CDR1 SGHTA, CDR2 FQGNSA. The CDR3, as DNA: TGTGCCAGCAGCTTAGCCAGGGAGGCAAACATTCAGTACTTC. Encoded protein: CASSLAREANIQYF.

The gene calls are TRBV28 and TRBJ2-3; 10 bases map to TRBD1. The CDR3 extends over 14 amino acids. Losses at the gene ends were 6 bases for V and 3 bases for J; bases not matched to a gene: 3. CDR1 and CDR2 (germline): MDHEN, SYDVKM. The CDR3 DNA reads TGTGCCAGCAGGAGGGACAGGGGTACAGATACGCAGTATTTT. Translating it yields CASRRDRGTDTQYF.

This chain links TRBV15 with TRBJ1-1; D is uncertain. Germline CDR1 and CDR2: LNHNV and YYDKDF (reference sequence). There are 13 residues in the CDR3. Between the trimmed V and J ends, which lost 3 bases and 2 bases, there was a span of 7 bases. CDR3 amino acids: CATSSTGNTEAFF. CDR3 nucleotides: TGTGCCACCAGCAGTACGGGAAACACTGAAGCTTTCTTT.

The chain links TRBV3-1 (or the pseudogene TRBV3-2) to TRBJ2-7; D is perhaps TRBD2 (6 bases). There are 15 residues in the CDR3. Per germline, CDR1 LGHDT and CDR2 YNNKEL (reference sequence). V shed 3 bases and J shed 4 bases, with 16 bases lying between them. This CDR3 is CASSQNLAPSYEQYF. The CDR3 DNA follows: TGTGCCAGCAGCCAGAACCTAGCGCCGAGTTACGAGCAGTACTTC.

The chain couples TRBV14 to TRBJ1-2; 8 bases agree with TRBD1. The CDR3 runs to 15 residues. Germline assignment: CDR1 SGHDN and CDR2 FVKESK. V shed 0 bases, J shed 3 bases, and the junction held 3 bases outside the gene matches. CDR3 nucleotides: TGTGCCAGCAGCCAAGAGGACAGGGTTTACTATGGCTACACCTTC. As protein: CASSQEDRVYYGYTF.

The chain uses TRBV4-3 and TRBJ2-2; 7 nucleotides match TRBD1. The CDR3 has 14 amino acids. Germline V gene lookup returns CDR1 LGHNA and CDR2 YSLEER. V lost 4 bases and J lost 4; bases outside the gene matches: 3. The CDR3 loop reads CASSPGQLTGELFF. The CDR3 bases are TGCGCCAGCAGCCCGGGACAGCTCACCGGGGAGCTGTTTTTT.

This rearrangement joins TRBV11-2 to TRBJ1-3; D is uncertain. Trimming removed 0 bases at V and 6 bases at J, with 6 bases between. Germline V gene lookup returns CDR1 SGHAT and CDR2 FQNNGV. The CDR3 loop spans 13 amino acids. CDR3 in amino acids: CASSLDKQNTIYF. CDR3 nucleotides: TGTGCCAGCAGCTTAGATAAGCAAAACACCATATATTTT.

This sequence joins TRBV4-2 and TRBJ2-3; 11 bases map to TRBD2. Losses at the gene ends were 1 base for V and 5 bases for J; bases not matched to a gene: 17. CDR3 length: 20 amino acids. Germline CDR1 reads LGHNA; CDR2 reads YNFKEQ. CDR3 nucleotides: TGTGCCAGCAGCCAAGGGCCCGGGACTAGCGGAAAACTTCACGGAGATACGCAGTATTTT. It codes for CASSQGPGTSGKLHGDTQYF.

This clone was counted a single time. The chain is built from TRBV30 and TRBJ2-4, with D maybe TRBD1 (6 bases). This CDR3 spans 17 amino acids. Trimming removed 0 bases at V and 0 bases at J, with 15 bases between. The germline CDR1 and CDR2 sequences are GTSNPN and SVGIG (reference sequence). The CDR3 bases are TGTGCCTGGAGTGTAACAGGGTGGGCTTTAGCCAAAAACATTCAGTACTTC. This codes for CAWSVTGWALAKNIQYF.